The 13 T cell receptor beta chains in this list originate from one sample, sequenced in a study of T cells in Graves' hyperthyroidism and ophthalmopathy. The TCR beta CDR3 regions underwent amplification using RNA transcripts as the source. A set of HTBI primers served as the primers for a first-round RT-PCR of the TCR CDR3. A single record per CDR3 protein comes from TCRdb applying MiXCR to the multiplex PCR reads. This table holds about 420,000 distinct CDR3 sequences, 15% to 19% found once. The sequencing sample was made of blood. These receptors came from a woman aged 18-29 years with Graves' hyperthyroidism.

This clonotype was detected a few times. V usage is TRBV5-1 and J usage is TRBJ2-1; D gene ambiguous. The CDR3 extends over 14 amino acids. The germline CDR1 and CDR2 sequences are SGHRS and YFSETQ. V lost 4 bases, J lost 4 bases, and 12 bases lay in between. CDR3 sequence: CASSLMDGYNEQFF. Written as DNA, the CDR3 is TGCGCCAGCAGCCTAATGGACGGATACAATGAGCAGTTCTTC.

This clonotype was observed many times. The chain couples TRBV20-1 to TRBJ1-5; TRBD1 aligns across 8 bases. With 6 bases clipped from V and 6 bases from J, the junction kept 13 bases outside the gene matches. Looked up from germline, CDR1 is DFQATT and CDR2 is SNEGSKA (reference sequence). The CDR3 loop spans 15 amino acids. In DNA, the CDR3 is TGCAGTGCCCTTAAGGGGTCCGACAGGGGTCAGCCCCAGCATTTT. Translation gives CSALKGSDRGQPQHF.

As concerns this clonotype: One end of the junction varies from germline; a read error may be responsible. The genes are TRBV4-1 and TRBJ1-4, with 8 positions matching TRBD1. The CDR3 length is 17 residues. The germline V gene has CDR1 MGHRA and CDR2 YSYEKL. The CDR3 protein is CASSQDLQGATNEKLFF. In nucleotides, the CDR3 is TGCGCCAGCAGCCAAGATCTCCAGGGGGCAACGAATGAAAAACTGTTTTTT.

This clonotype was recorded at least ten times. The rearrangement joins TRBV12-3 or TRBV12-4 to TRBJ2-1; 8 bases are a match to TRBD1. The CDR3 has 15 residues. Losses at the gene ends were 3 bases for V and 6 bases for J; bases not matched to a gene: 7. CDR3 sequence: CASSFRGQVLNEQFF. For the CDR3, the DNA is TGTGCCAGCAGTTTTCGGGGACAGGTACTCAATGAGCAGTTCTTC.

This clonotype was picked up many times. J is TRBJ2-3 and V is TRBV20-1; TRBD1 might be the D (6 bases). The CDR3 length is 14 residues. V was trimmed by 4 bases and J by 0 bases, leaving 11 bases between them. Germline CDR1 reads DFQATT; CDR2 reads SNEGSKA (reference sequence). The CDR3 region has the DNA TGCAGTGCTACCGGGACACTTAGCACAGATACGCAGTATTTT. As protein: CSATGTLSTDTQYF.

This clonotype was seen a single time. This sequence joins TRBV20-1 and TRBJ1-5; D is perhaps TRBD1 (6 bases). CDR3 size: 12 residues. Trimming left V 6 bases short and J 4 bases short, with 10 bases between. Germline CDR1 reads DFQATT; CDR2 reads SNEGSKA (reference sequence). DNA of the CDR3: TGCAGTGCGTGGACAGATAATCAGCCCCAGCATTTT. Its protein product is CSAWTDNQPQHF.

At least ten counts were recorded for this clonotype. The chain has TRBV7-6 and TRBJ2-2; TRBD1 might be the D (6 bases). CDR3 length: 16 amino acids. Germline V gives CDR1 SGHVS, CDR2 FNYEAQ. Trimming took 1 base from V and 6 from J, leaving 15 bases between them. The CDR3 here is CASSLGAGESAGELFF. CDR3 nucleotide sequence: TGTGCCAGCAGCTTAGGGGCAGGGGAGAGTGCCGGGGAGCTGTTTTTT.

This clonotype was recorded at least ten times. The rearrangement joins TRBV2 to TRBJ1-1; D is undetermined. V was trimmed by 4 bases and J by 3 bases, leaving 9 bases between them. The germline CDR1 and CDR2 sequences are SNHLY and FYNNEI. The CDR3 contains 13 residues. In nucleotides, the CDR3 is TGTGCCAGCAGTGTCCGGGTGGACACTGAAGCTTTCTTT. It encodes CASSVRVDTEAFF. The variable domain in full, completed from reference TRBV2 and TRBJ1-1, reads EPEVTQTPSHQVTQMGQEVILRCVPISNHLYFYWYRQILGQKVEFLVSFYNNEISEKSEIFDDQFSVERPDGSNFTLKIRSTKLEDSAMYFCASSVRVDTEAFFGQGTRLTVV.

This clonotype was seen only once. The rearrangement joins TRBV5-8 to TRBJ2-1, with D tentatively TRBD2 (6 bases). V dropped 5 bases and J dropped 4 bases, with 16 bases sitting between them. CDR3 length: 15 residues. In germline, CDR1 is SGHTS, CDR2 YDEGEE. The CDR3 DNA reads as TGTGCCAGCAGTGGGGCGGGAAGGTGGTACAATGAGCAGTTCTTC. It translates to CASSGAGRWYNEQFF.

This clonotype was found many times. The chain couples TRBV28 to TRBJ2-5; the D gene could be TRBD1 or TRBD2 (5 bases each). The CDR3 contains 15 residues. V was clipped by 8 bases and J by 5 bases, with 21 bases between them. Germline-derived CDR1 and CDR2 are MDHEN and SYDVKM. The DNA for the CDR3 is TGTGCCAGCCACTCACCGGGACGAAGAGTGGAGACCCAGTACTTC. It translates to CASHSPGRRVETQYF.

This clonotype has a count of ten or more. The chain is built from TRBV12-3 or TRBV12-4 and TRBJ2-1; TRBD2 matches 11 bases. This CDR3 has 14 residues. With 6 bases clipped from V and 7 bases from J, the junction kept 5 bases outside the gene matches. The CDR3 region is CASSPTSGINEQFF. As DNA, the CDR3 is TGTGCCAGCAGCCCGACTAGCGGGATTAATGAGCAGTTCTTC.

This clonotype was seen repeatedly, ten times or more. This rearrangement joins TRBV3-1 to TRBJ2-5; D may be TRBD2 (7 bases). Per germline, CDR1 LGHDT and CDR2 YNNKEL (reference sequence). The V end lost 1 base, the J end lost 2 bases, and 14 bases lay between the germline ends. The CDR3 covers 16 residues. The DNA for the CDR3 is TGTGCCAGCAGCCAAGTCCCCGGGGGGCCTCAAGAGACCCAGTACTTC. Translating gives CASSQVPGGPQETQYF.

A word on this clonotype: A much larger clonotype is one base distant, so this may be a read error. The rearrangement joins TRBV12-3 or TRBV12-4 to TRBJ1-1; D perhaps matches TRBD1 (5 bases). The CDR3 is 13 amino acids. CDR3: CVSSFGANTEAFF. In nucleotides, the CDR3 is TGTGTCAGCAGTTTCGGGGCGAACACTGAAGCTTTCTTT.